This record looks at one TCR beta chain sequence and its context. The data belong to a study of blood T cell repertoires in COVID-19. V was pared by 3 bases and J by 9 bases, with 3 bases of the junction left unmatched. CDR1 and CDR2 from the germline V gene are SNHLY and FYNNEI. The CDR3 consists of 14 residues. Produced via immunoSEQ multiplex PCR; TCRdb's table is partial and in-frame only. Among roughly 100,000 clones listed, 82% were seen once. This chain links TRBV2 with TRBJ1-6; 9 nucleotides match TRBD1. Material for sequencing was peripheral blood. The receptor's source is a man aged 60 to 75 with acute or convalescent COVID-19. In DNA, the CDR3 is TGTGCCAGCAGTGAGTACAGGGGGCTTTCACCCCTCCACTTT. This sequence encodes CASSEYRGLSPLHF.